These T cell receptor beta chains were read from a single sample in a study of graft-versus-host responses after intestinal transplantation. The table came from immunoSEQ multiplex PCR; TCRdb's copy has only in-frame clones and leaves some out. The sample holds over 65,000 clones, 91% seen once. No antigen has been assigned to these receptors. The specimen comprised unstimulated CD8+ T cells sorted from spleen or lymph node cells, sampled before transplant. These receptors all come from a human donor who was the organ donor for an intestinal transplant. CDR3s include the opening cysteine and the closing phenylalanine or tryptophan. A D gene is named only where the DNA matches it firmly. Rows give clone size only sometimes, using once, few, many, or a class for an expanded clone.

d_call clone_size cdr3_length j_call v_call cdr3_aa cdr3_nt
TRBD1 - 14 TRBJ1-1 TRBV2 CASIQGARNTEAFF TGTGCCAGCATACAGGGGGCGCGGAACACTGAAGCTTTCTTT
- - 14 TRBJ2-5 TRBV2 CASSSWEAKETQYF TGTGCCAGCAGTTCATGGGAAGCAAAAGAGACCCAGTACTTC
- - 11 TRBJ2-7 TRBV6-1 CASSEQHEQYF TGTGCCAGCAGTGAGCAGCACGAGCAGTACTTC
- - 14 TRBJ1-1 TRBV4-1 CASRRGAMNTEAFF TGCGCCAGCAGAAGAGGGGCCATGAACACTGAAGCTTTCTTT
TRBD2 once 15 TRBJ2-7 TRBV6-1 CASSLLAGGSHEQYF TGTGCCAGCAGTCTTCTAGCGGGAGGGTCCCACGAGCAGTACTTC
- - 14 TRBJ2-5 TRBV4-1 CASSHPTEQETQYF TGCGCCAGCAGCCACCCGACAGAACAAGAGACCCAGTACTTC
- - 13 TRBJ2-1 TRBV2 CASSGARNNEQFF TGTGCCAGCAGCGGGGCCCGGAACAATGAGCAGTTCTTC
- - 13 TRBJ1-2 TRBV4-1 CASSGVGGHGYTF TGCGCCAGCAGTGGAGTGGGGGGACATGGCTACACCTTC
- - 13 TRBJ1-1 TRBV6-5 CASSEAENTEAFF TGTGCCAGCAGTGAAGCAGAGAACACTGAAGCTTTCTTT
- - 16 TRBJ2-2 TRBV11-2 CASSFFLWKGTGELFF TGTGCCAGCAGCTTTTTTCTGTGGAAGGGCACCGGGGAGCTGTTTTTT
TRBD1 few 16 TRBJ1-2 TRBV19 CASSVTQGVLDYGYTF TGTGCCAGTAGTGTGACACAGGGGGTTTTAGACTATGGCTACACCTTC
- - 14 TRBJ1-1 TRBV27 CASSLAPKNTEAFF TGTGCCAGCAGCCTAGCACCTAAGAACACTGAAGCTTTCTTT
- - 14 TRBJ1-4 TRBV2 CASSVFQGDEKLFF TGTGCCAGCAGTGTTTTTCAGGGTGATGAAAAACTGTTTTTT
- - 15 TRBJ2-7 TRBV5-6 CASSLITGESYEQYF TGTGCCAGCAGCTTGATAACGGGAGAATCCTACGAGCAGTACTTC
- - 15 TRBJ2-1 TRBV29-1 CSVQMLTHSYNEQFF TGCAGCGTTCAAATGCTGACGCACTCCTACAATGAGCAGTTCTTC
- - 17 TRBJ1-2 TRBV7-9 CASSLKGRQYPNYGYTF TGTGCCAGCAGCCTAAAAGGGAGACAGTACCCTAACTATGGCTACACCTTC
- - 11 TRBJ2-7 TRBV14 CASSQGSEQYF TGTGCCAGCAGCCAGGGGAGCGAGCAGTACTTC
- - 13 TRBJ2-3 TRBV18 CASSPQLPDTQYF TGTGCCAGCTCACCACAACTTCCAGATACGCAGTATTTT
- - 14 TRBJ2-2 TRBV7-8 CASRQTGGPGELFF TGTGCCAGCAGACAAACTGGGGGCCCCGGGGAGCTGTTTTTT
- - 13 TRBJ1-5 TRBV6-5 CASSYGRGQPQHF TGTGCCAGCAGTTATGGCAGGGGTCAGCCCCAGCATTTT
- - 12 TRBJ1-2 TRBV6-1 CASSAPYYGYTF TGTGCCAGCAGCGCCCCGTACTATGGCTACACCTTC
- - 17 TRBJ2-5 TRBV9 CASSAHEGGAGQETQYF TGTGCCAGCAGCGCCCACGAGGGGGGGGCAGGCCAAGAGACCCAGTACTTC
- - 14 TRBJ2-1 TRBV19 CASRYAPAADEQFF TGTGCCAGTAGGTACGCTCCGGCTGCCGATGAGCAGTTCTTC
- - 14 TRBJ1-1 TRBV4-1 CASSQSGVLTEAFF TGCGCCAGCAGCCAAAGTGGGGTTTTGACTGAAGCTTTCTTT
- - 12 TRBJ1-1 TRBV9 CASSPWGSEAFF TGTGCCAGCAGCCCCTGGGGCAGTGAAGCTTTCTTT
- once 15 TRBJ2-3 TRBV4-2 CASSQFSGSTDTQYF TGTGCCAGCAGCCAATTCTCGGGCAGCACGGATACGCAGTATTTT
- - 11 TRBJ2-1 TRBV5-1 CASSLTDEQFF TGCGCCAGCAGCCTGACCGATGAGCAGTTCTTC
- - 14 TRBJ2-6 TRBV11-2 CASGWLSGANVLTF TGTGCCAGCGGCTGGTTATCTGGGGCCAACGTCCTGACTTTC
- - 15 TRBJ2-7 TRBV29-1 CSVEDRGSTTGEQYF TGCAGCGTTGAAGATCGGGGCAGTACTACGGGAGAGCAGTACTTC
- - 13 TRBJ1-1 TRBV6-6 CASRSSKNTEAFF TGTGCCAGCAGGTCTTCGAAGAACACTGAAGCTTTCTTT
- - 13 TRBJ2-7 TRBV11-3 CASSLGESYEQYF TGTGCCAGCAGCTTAGGGGAGTCCTACGAGCAGTACTTC
- - 14 TRBJ2-7 TRBV9 CASSDGQSPYEQYF TGTGCCAGCAGCGACGGACAGTCCCCCTACGAGCAGTACTTC
- - 13 TRBJ1-2 TRBV19 CASSIGQSYGYTF TGTGCCAGTAGTATTGGGCAGAGCTATGGCTACACCTTC
- - 13 TRBJ2-7 TRBV14 CASSRPGVGEQYF TGTGCCAGCAGCCGACCAGGGGTCGGCGAGCAGTACTTC
- - 15 TRBJ2-2 TRBV6-5 CASSAGTTNTGELFF TGTGCCAGCAGTGCCGGGACAACGAACACCGGGGAGCTGTTTTTT
TRBD1 once 13 TRBJ1-1 TRBV2 CASREGAGTEAFF TGTGCCAGCAGGGAGGGGGCGGGGACTGAAGCTTTCTTT
TRBD2 - 18 TRBJ2-7 TRBV11-3 CASSLDVTGQLAGGRQYF TGTGCCAGCAGCTTAGACGTAACGGGGCAACTAGCGGGAGGGCGGCAGTACTTC
- - 13 TRBJ1-2 TRBV9 CASSVGAGSGYTF TGTGCCAGCAGCGTAGGGGCAGGGAGTGGCTACACCTTC
- - 15 TRBJ2-2 TRBV19 CASSPLARGTGELFF TGTGCCAGTTCCCCGTTGGCGAGGGGGACCGGGGAGCTGTTTTTT
- - 14 TRBJ1-2 TRBV5-1 CASSFSTSGYGYTF TGCGCCAGCAGCTTTTCGACTTCCGGGTATGGCTACACCTTC
TRBD1 - 15 TRBJ1-6 TRBV27 CASRKLTGGSSPLHF TGTGCCAGCAGGAAACTGACAGGGGGATCTTCACCCCTCCACTTT
TRBD1 once 16 TRBJ1-4 TRBV9 CASSGGEGAPGEKLFF TGTGCCAGCAGCGGGGGGGAGGGGGCGCCGGGTGAAAAACTGTTTTTT
- once 13 TRBJ2-7 TRBV29-1 CSVDVDGSYEQYF TGCAGCGTTGACGTGGACGGTTCCTACGAGCAGTACTTC
- - 14 TRBJ2-6 TRBV19 CASSQGSGANVLTF TGTGCCAGTAGTCAGGGATCTGGGGCCAACGTCCTGACTTTC
- - 15 TRBJ2-7 TRBV27 CASSLSNAGSAEQYF TGTGCCAGCAGTTTATCTAACGCGGGAAGCGCAGAGCAGTACTTC
- - 14 TRBJ1-1 TRBV9 CASSVELSNTEAFF TGTGCCAGCAGCGTAGAGCTGTCGAACACTGAAGCTTTCTTT
- - 16 TRBJ2-1 TRBV5-5 CASTFGGWGSYNEQFF TGTGCCAGCACCTTCGGTGGTTGGGGATCCTACAATGAGCAGTTCTTC
- - 16 TRBJ1-2 TRBV9 CARPFAGTRSGYGYTF TGTGCCAGGCCCTTTGCCGGGACTCGGTCGGGCTATGGCTACACCTTC
TRBD2 - 16 TRBJ2-7 TRBV28 CASSLSSGRGQYEQYF TGTGCCAGCAGTTTATCTAGCGGGAGAGGCCAATACGAGCAGTACTTC
TRBD1 - 17 TRBJ1-3 TRBV7-9 CASSSGQATPSGNTIYF TGTGCCAGCAGCTCTGGACAGGCCACCCCCTCTGGAAACACCATATATTTT
- few 14 TRBJ2-7 TRBV7-9 CASSSRQFLYEQYF TGTGCCAGCAGCTCCCGACAATTCCTATACGAGCAGTACTTC
TRBD1 few 14 TRBJ2-1 TRBV5-1 CASSSGQGLDEQFF TGCGCCAGCAGCTCCGGACAGGGCTTGGATGAGCAGTTCTTC
- - 12 TRBJ1-1 TRBV9 CASSGGATEAFF TGTGCCAGCAGCGGGGGGGCCACTGAAGCTTTCTTT
- - 14 TRBJ2-7 TRBV10-3 CAIRNDREPYEQYF TGTGCCATCAGGAACGATAGGGAACCCTACGAGCAGTACTTC
- - 15 TRBJ2-4 TRBV13 CASSLGRTGRDIQYF TGTGCCAGCAGCTTAGGGAGGACAGGGAGGGACATTCAGTACTTC
TRBD2 - 17 TRBJ2-1 TRBV5-1 CASSLGYGTSSYNEQFF TGCGCCAGCAGCTTGGGTTACGGGACTAGCTCCTACAATGAGCAGTTCTTC
TRBD1 - 14 TRBJ2-7 TRBV11-2 CASSPPGTGYEQYF TGTGCCAGCAGCCCCCCCGGGACAGGGTACGAGCAGTACTTC
- few 11 TRBJ2-2 TRBV19 CASSNTGELFF TGTGCCAGTAGTAACACCGGGGAGCTGTTTTTT